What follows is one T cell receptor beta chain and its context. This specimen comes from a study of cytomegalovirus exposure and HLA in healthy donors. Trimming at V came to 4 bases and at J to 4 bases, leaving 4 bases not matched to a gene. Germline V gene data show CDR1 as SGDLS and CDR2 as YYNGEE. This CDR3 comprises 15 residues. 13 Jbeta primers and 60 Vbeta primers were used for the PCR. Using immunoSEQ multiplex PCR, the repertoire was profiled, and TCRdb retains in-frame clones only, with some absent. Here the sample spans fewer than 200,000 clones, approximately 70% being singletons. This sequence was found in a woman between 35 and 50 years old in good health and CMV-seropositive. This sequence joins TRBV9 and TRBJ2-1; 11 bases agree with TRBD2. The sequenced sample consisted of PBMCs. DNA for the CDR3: TGTGCCAGCAGCTTAAGGACTAGCGGGTACAATGAGCAGTTCTTC. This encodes CASSLRTSGYNEQFF.